The 25 T cell receptor beta chains listed next were all sequenced from one sample in a study of blood T cells in healthy people across ages. It was with a sample-barcoded 5' primer and a J-beta primer mix that a second PCR of about 6 to 12 cycles was run. TCRdb recomputed calls from the 5' RACE reads with MiXCR, one row per CDR3 protein. The repertoire consists of about 1.4 million distinct CDR3 sequences, with approximately 59% occurring once and the leading ten covering 6.5% to 8%. Specimen: blood. Source of these receptors: a man between 18 and 29 years old in good health.

The chain links TRBV6-5 to TRBJ1-5, with unresolved D. The CDR3 has 13 amino acids. V dropped 7 bases and J dropped 3 bases, with 10 bases sitting between them. Germline-derived CDR1 and CDR2 are MNHEY and SVGAGI. The CDR3 is CASMRAFNQPQHF. CDR3 nucleotide sequence: TGTGCCAGCATGAGGGCATTCAATCAGCCCCAGCATTTT.

This clonotype was observed a single time. The chain has TRBV15 and TRBJ1-2; D gene uncertain. The CDR3 extends over 15 amino acids. Germline V CDR1 and CDR2: LNHNV, YYDKDF (reference sequence). Trimming took off 0 bases at V and 5 bases at J, with 13 bases between the two ends. The CDR3 is CATSRDRAALYGYTF. For the CDR3, the DNA is TGTGCCACCAGCAGAGATCGAGCCGCGTTGTATGGCTACACCTTC.

This clonotype was recorded a few times. This sequence joins TRBV10-3 and TRBJ1-4; 10 positions match TRBD1. Germline CDR1 is ENHRY and CDR2 is SYGVKD. The CDR3 loop spans 13 amino acids. V lost 8 bases, J lost 6 bases, and 3 bases stayed unmatched. This CDR3 is CAIGDRGDEKLFF. The CDR3 DNA follows: TGTGCCATCGGGGACAGGGGTGATGAAAAACTGTTTTTT.

This rearrangement joins TRBV7-9 to TRBJ1-4; no reliable D call. The CDR3 has 12 amino acids. Germline V lookup: CDR1 SEHNR, CDR2 FQNEAQ (reference sequence). The ends were cut back, 3 bases at V and 5 bases at J, with 4 bases in the middle. The CDR3 loop is CASSFLNEKLFF. CDR3 in DNA: TGTGCCAGCAGCTTCTTAAATGAAAAACTGTTTTTT.

The chain uses TRBV28 and TRBJ1-5; D unclear. Per germline, CDR1 MDHEN and CDR2 SYDVKM. This CDR3 region has 16 residues. Trimming pared 5 bases from V and 0 bases from J, leaving 14 bases between. This CDR3 reads CASSRAGARSNQPQHF. The CDR3 nucleotides are TGTGCCAGCAGTCGAGCAGGCGCTCGTAGCAATCAGCCCCAGCATTTT.

This clonotype appeared a few times. V is TRBV29-1 and J is TRBJ2-1; TRBD2 agrees at 10 bases. Per germline, CDR1 SQVTM and CDR2 ANQGSEA. The CDR3 loop spans 13 amino acids. V lost 3 bases and J lost 7; bases outside the gene matches: 3. The CDR3: CSVDGTSVNEQFF. For the CDR3, the DNA is TGCAGCGTTGATGGGACTAGCGTTAATGAGCAGTTCTTC.

This clonotype occurred a few times. V is TRBV12-3 or TRBV12-4 and J is TRBJ2-7; 9 bases align to TRBD2. The CDR3 contains 15 residues. V dropped 1 base and J dropped 3; count of bases not matched to a gene: 4. The CDR3 sequence is CASSLERGRDYEQYF. The DNA for the CDR3 is TGTGCCAGCAGTTTAGAGCGCGGGAGGGACTACGAGCAGTACTTC.

CDR3 in DNA: TGTGCCAGCAGTTCGATGCCGATACTAGGGGGGGCCTCATACGAGCAGTACTTC. Its translation: CASSSMPILGGASYEQYF. The chain is built from TRBV12-3 or TRBV12-4 and TRBJ2-7; TRBD2 might be the D (7 bases). The CDR3 is made up of 18 amino acids. The ends were cut back, 4 bases at V and 4 bases at J, with 26 bases in the middle.

The chain links TRBV5-1 to TRBJ2-3, with D possibly TRBD1 on 5 matching bases. Germline CDR1 and CDR2: SGHRS and YFSETQ. This CDR3 contains 18 residues. With 2 bases removed from V and 4 bases from J, the gap between germline ends came to 23 bases. CDR3 sequence (DNA): TGCGCCAGCAGCTTCATACCGGCGTCAGGGTCCATCCCAGATACGCAGTATTTT. Amino acids: CASSFIPASGSIPDTQYF.

The genes are TRBV12-3 or TRBV12-4 and TRBJ2-1; a possible D gene is TRBD1 (5 bases). V was pared by 8 bases and J by 3 bases, with 14 bases between. This CDR3 has 14 residues. The CDR3 DNA sequence: TGTGCCAGCGGAGTTCAAAGGGGCTACAATGAGCAGTTCTTC. Its protein is CASGVQRGYNEQFF.

J is TRBJ1-6 and V is TRBV19, with TRBD1 as a possible D gene (5 bases). The CDR3 covers 18 residues. The V gene's germline CDR1 is LNHDA and CDR2 SQIVND (reference sequence). Trimming left V 4 bases short and J 0 bases short, with 16 bases between. CDR3: CASSNGQFRSSYNSPLHF. CDR3 bases: TGTGCCAGTAGTAATGGACAATTTCGGAGCTCCTATAATTCACCCCTCCACTTT.

The genes are TRBV6-1 and TRBJ2-7, with 11 bases identical to TRBD2. V lost 2 bases and J lost 0; bases outside the gene matches: 0. Germline assignment: CDR1 MNHNS and CDR2 SASEGT. CDR3 size: 15 residues. CDR3 coding DNA: TGTGCCAGCAGTGAAACTAGCGGGAGCTCCTACGAGCAGTACTTC. Protein: CASSETSGSSYEQYF.

This chain links TRBV2 with TRBJ2-1; 9 nucleotides agree with TRBD2. Per the germline V gene, CDR1 is SNHLY and CDR2 is FYNNEI. This CDR3 region has 15 residues. Trimming at V came to 6 bases and at J to 9 bases, leaving 12 bases not matched to a gene. CDR3 amino acids: CASRWVAGVRGEQFF. CDR3 DNA: TGTGCCAGCAGATGGGTAGCGGGAGTGCGGGGTGAGCAGTTCTTC.

This clonotype has at least ten counts. Germline is not matched at one junction end, which may reflect a read error. This chain uses TRBV5-1 with TRBJ1-1, with D maybe TRBD1 (5 bases). The CDR3 totals 14 residues. In germline, CDR1 is SGHRS, CDR2 YFSETQ. The CDR3 region is CASSLGAGNTEAFF. CDR3 in DNA: TGTGCCAGCAGCTTAGGGGCGGGGAACACTGAAGCTTTCTTT.

J is TRBJ1-2 and V is TRBV6-5; perhaps TRBD1 as D (5 bases). The CDR3 loop spans 15 amino acids. Trimming stripped 0 bases from V and 3 bases from J, with 11 bases between. Per germline, CDR1 MNHEY and CDR2 SVGAGI. The DNA for the CDR3 is TGTGCCAGCAGTTACTCAAGCAGGGATGACTATGGCTACACCTTC. Its protein product is CASSYSSRDDYGYTF.

This chain connects TRBV4-1 to TRBJ2-1; D is undetermined. V shed 0 bases and J shed 9 bases, with 12 bases lying between them. This CDR3 is built from 14 residues. The germline gives CDR1 MGHRA, CDR2 YSYEKL. CDR3 sequence reads: CASSQDFPLPEQFF. The CDR3 DNA reads TGCGCCAGCAGCCAAGATTTCCCCCTCCCTGAGCAGTTCTTC.

The rearrangement uses TRBV27 and TRBJ1-2, with D possibly TRBD1 on 5 matching bases. Trimming took 5 bases from V and 2 from J, leaving 12 bases between them. The CDR3 extends over 14 amino acids. Germline loops: CDR1 MNHEY, CDR2 SMNVEV (reference sequence). Written as DNA, the CDR3 is TGTGCCAGCAGTCCTCAGGGTTGGAACTATGGCTACACCTTC. The encoded protein is CASSPQGWNYGYTF.

The rearrangement joins TRBV9 to TRBJ2-1, with D uncertain. The CDR3 consists of 15 residues. Trimming left V 0 bases short and J 0 bases short, with 7 bases between. The V gene's germline CDR1 is SGDLS and CDR2 YYNGEE. CDR3: CASSVGANSYNEQFF. For the CDR3, the DNA is TGTGCCAGCAGCGTAGGGGCGAACTCCTACAATGAGCAGTTCTTC.

This sequence joins TRBV6-6 and TRBJ2-3; no definite D call. This CDR3 comprises 15 residues. Trimming removed 8 bases at V and 1 base at J, with 16 bases between. CDR1 is MNHNY and CDR2 is SVGAGI in the germline V gene (reference sequence). This CDR3 reads CASAYGATGTDTQYF. The CDR3 DNA is TGTGCCAGCGCCTACGGAGCTACAGGCACAGATACGCAGTATTTT.

This chain connects TRBV27 to TRBJ2-3; a weak D match, TRBD2 (6 bases). From germline, CDR1 is MNHEY and CDR2 SMNVEV (reference sequence). The V end was cut by 6 bases, the J end by 2 bases, with 18 bases between. The CDR3 length is 16 residues. The CDR3 coding sequence is TGTGCCAGCAGAAGACTAGGACCTTCTTTCACAGATACGCAGTATTTT. Encoded protein: CASRRLGPSFTDTQYF.

The chain uses TRBV28 and TRBJ1-6; TRBD1 might be the D (6 bases). With 6 bases removed from V and 10 bases from J, the gap between germline ends came to 16 bases. The CDR3 length is 14 residues. Germline CDR1 is MDHEN and CDR2 is SYDVKM. CDR3 sequence (DNA): TGTGCCAGCAGCCCCGGGCTAACAGGGTCACCCCTCCACTTT. This sequence encodes CASSPGLTGSPLHF.

Worth noting for this clonotype: This may stem from a read error, because a much larger clone lies one nucleotide away. This chain connects TRBV6-6 to TRBJ1-5; D unresolved. The germline V gene has CDR1 MNHNY and CDR2 SVGAGI (reference sequence). The CDR3 totals 13 residues. CDR3 DNA sequence: TGTGCCAGCGACCCTGGTAGCAAGCAGCCCCAGCATTTT. Encoded protein: CASDPGSKQPQHF.

The chain has TRBV7-9 and TRBJ2-7; D remains unclear. V was trimmed by 6 bases and J by 5 bases, leaving 17 bases between them. The CDR3 is 14 residues long. CDR1 and CDR2 (germline): SEHNR, FQNEAQ (reference sequence). DNA for the CDR3: TGTGCCAGCAGTACCCTAGTGGCCCTCCACGAGCAGTACTTC. Residues: CASSTLVALHEQYF. Full variable domain (rest looked up from reference TRBV7-9 and TRBJ2-7): DTGVSQNPRHKITKRGQNVTFRCDPISEHNRLYWYRQTLGQGPEFLTYFQNEAQLEKSRLLSDRFSAERPKGSFSTLEIQRTEQGDSAMYLCASSTLVALHEQYFGPGTRLTVT.

This clonotype was seen only once. The chain recombines TRBV4-1 with TRBJ2-3; 12 nucleotides align to TRBD2. Losses at the gene ends were 5 bases for V and 7 bases for J; bases not matched to a gene: 10. The CDR3 is 16 amino acids. Germline CDR1 MGHRA, CDR2 YSYEKL. The CDR3 is CASSTSSGRAENTQYF. The CDR3 DNA is TGCGCCAGCAGCACCTCTAGCGGGAGGGCCGAGAATACGCAGTATTTT.

The chain recombines TRBV27 with TRBJ1-5; 9 nucleotides agree with TRBD1. The CDR3 length is 15 residues. Germline V gives CDR1 MNHEY, CDR2 SMNVEV (reference sequence). Trimming took 0 bases from V and 7 from J; bases not matched to a gene: 4. CDR3 DNA sequence: TGTGCCAGCAGTTTATCGGGGACAGGGTTACAGCCCCAGCATTTT. This sequence encodes CASSLSGTGLQPQHF.